This T cell receptor (beta chain) stems from a study of blood T cell repertoires in COVID-19 (dated by TCRdb to between 2020 and 2021). Background for the entire study: Collaborator samples came from the United States, Italy and Spain and covered acute and convalescent phases of COVID-19. The repertoires were released in a freely available public database intended as a resource for research on the immune response to SARS-CoV-2. Samples were obtained from the ongoing ImmuneRACE study (first 160 participants) and from 950 to 1,500 subjects provided by 6 global collaborators. Sample metadata almost always included a de-identified subject ID, COVID-19 status, age in years and sex. Where HLA class I and class II types were available, the types were taken from metadata supplied by the sample provider, not from assay-based typing. The material from the prospective study consisted of cDNA or gDNA derived from T cells, B-cell-depleted T cells, or PBMCs. The dataset comprised deeply sampled blood TCRbeta repertoires from subjects exposed to, actively infected with, or recovered from COVID-19.

This clone was seen more than once but under ten times. Its antigen is still unknown. There are no base qualities to consult, and no much larger clone falls within one base. V is pruned by 5 bases and J by 4 bases, leaving 8 bases of the junction without a gene match. In the germline V gene, CDR1 corresponds to SGHTA and CDR2 to FQGNSA. From its cysteine to its phenylalanine, the CDR3 spans 15 amino acids. The CDR3 DNA has 45 bases and is translated from base 1. Overall study results and their limits: Clinical and demographic metadata were provided uncurated, with the amount varying by source and participant.

TCRbeta CDR3 regions were amplified from genomic DNA by means of the immunoSEQ Assay, a bias-controlled multiplex PCR. The authors processed their data as follows. Nucleated cell counts per sample were estimated from amplification of reference gene primers within the assay. To quantify the absolute abundance of each unique TCRbeta CDR3 rearrangement, sequence reads were collapsed and filtered. For each sample, productive Simpson clonality was calculated as the square root of Simpson's diversity index over productive rearrangements. TCRdb retrieved this table from immuneACCESS and kept in-frame rearrangements only. Not all clones are present; in checked studies, unresolved V genes account for under half, and no reason is known for the remainder. V, J and clone size derive from that table, while D and trimming were established from the DNA sequence. This sample comprises 200,000 to 250,000 clones, approximately 75% of them detected only once. The leading ten clones occupy around 9% of the sample.

In the prospective study, participants were roughly 18 to 95 years old, resided in about two dozen geographic areas of the United States, and were enrolled through a virtual design. In the prospective study, participants were assigned to cohorts based on the clinical history participants reported in a screening survey and a study questionnaire. ImmuneRACE Cohort 3 recovered participants were defined by two consecutive negative NP/OP PCR tests, healthcare professional clearance, or symptom resolution. In the prospective study, mobile phlebotomists collected whole blood, serum and a nasopharyngeal or oropharyngeal swab from each participant. Additional blood draws and questionnaires over an approximately two-month period could optionally be provided by prospective study participants. Blood samples from the prospective study were shipped frozen or at room temperature prior to DNA extraction.

The receptor's source is a man in his forties who had recovered from COVID-19. Sequencing used PBMCs or T cells enriched from blood (not recorded which). The chain was built from TRBV7-2 and TRBJ2-7, with 10 bases in between that match TRBD1. The sequence in DNA is TGTGCCAGCAGCCTCCTTCCGGGACAGGGGTACGAGCAGTACTTC. It translates to CASSLLPGQGYEQYF.